These T cell receptor beta chains were read from a single sample in a study of blood T cells in healthy people across ages. TCRdb re-derived calls from the 5' RACE reads in MiXCR, one entry per CDR3 protein. The sample has about 1.8 million distinct CDR3 sequences; roughly 49% are singletons. Material: blood. Receptors were obtained from a woman in her thirties or forties in good health. The CDR3 runs from the conserved cysteine through the conserved F or W. The D gene is left open where the match is weak. A clone size is listed for some rows: how often the clone was seen (once, few, many), or a class if it is expanded.

abundance: NA
d_gene: NA
j_gene: TRBJ1-4
v_gene: TRBV5-1
CDR3aa: CASSSGVAREKLFF
CDR3nt: TGCGCCAGCAGCTCAGGGGTCGCACGGGAAAAACTGTTTTTT

abundance: NA
d_gene: NA
j_gene: TRBJ2-2
v_gene: TRBV7-2
CDR3aa: CASSPMRITGELFF
CDR3nt: TGTGCCAGCAGCCCTATGCGGATCACCGGGGAGCTGTTTTTT

abundance: few
d_gene: NA
j_gene: TRBJ1-2
v_gene: TRBV21-1
CDR3aa: CASSKECRGGYTF
CDR3nt: TGTGCCAGCAGCAAAGAGTGTCGAGGAGGCTACACCTTC

abundance: few
d_gene: TRBD2
j_gene: TRBJ2-1
v_gene: TRBV4-1
CDR3aa: CASSRAPSSGALNEQFF
CDR3nt: TGCGCCAGCAGCCGAGCTCCATCTAGCGGGGCTTTAAATGAGCAGTTCTTC

abundance: NA
d_gene: TRBD2
j_gene: TRBJ2-5
v_gene: TRBV5-6
CDR3aa: CASSLEGGLAGGPKTQYF
CDR3nt: TGTGCCAGCAGCTTGGAAGGGGGACTAGCGGGGGGGCCGAAGACCCAGTACTTC

abundance: NA
d_gene: NA
j_gene: TRBJ1-2
v_gene: TRBV6-6
CDR3aa: CASSYPRGTDYGYTF
CDR3nt: TGTGCCAGCAGTTACCCCCGTGGGACGGACTATGGCTACACCTTC

abundance: NA
d_gene: NA
j_gene: TRBJ2-7
v_gene: TRBV7-2
CDR3aa: CASVPGEMRYEQYF
CDR3nt: TGTGCCAGCGTGCCAGGGGAGATGAGGTACGAGCAGTACTTC

abundance: few
d_gene: NA
j_gene: TRBJ2-1
v_gene: TRBV29-1
CDR3aa: CSVGKGLPYNEQFF
CDR3nt: TGCAGCGTTGGTAAGGGGTTACCTTACAATGAGCAGTTCTTC

abundance: NA
d_gene: TRBD2
j_gene: TRBJ2-4
v_gene: TRBV29-1
CDR3aa: CSVATSGGRGAKNIQYF
CDR3nt: TGCAGCGTTGCGACTAGCGGGGGCCGCGGGGCCAAAAACATTCAGTACTTC

abundance: few
d_gene: NA
j_gene: TRBJ2-7
v_gene: TRBV4-1
CDR3aa: CASSPGDGTKTYEQYF
CDR3nt: TGCGCCAGCAGCCCAGGGGACGGGACCAAAACCTACGAGCAGTACTTC

abundance: NA
d_gene: NA
j_gene: TRBJ2-7
v_gene: TRBV2
CDR3aa: CARSASGYEQYF
CDR3nt: TGTGCCCGCAGCGCCTCGGGGTACGAGCAGTACTTC

abundance: NA
d_gene: TRBD1
j_gene: TRBJ2-7
v_gene: TRBV7-9
CDR3aa: CASSSTGTGFGEQYF
CDR3nt: TGTGCCAGCAGCTCCACCGGGACAGGGTTCGGCGAGCAGTACTTC

abundance: NA
d_gene: NA
j_gene: TRBJ2-1
v_gene: TRBV4-3
CDR3aa: CASSHPNTGISNEQFF
CDR3nt: TGCGCCAGCAGCCACCCAAACACGGGAATAAGCAATGAGCAGTTCTTC

abundance: few
d_gene: NA
j_gene: TRBJ2-3
v_gene: TRBV7-2
CDR3aa: CAIGEKTSTDTQYF
CDR3nt: TGTGCCATCGGGGAGAAGACTAGCACAGATACGCAGTATTTT

abundance: NA
d_gene: NA
j_gene: TRBJ2-1
v_gene: TRBV7-2
CDR3aa: CASSLYNGQFF
CDR3nt: TGTGCCAGCAGCTTGTACAATGGGCAGTTCTTC

abundance: NA
d_gene: NA
j_gene: TRBJ2-7
v_gene: TRBV20-1
CDR3aa: CSAPLGTVDDEQYF
CDR3nt: TGCAGTGCTCCACTTGGGACGGTTGACGACGAGCAGTACTTC

abundance: NA
d_gene: NA
j_gene: TRBJ2-1
v_gene: TRBV7-2
CDR3aa: CASSPQWRGAKGLNEQFF
CDR3nt: TGTGCCAGCAGCCCCCAGTGGAGGGGGGCTAAGGGTCTGAATGAGCAGTTCTTC

abundance: few
d_gene: NA
j_gene: TRBJ2-3
v_gene: TRBV5-5
CDR3aa: CASSLQRTSTDTQYF
CDR3nt: TGTGCCAGCAGCCTCCAACGGACTAGCACAGATACGCAGTATTTT